The clone carrying this TCR beta chain was seen a handful of times. This table comes from immunoSEQ multiplex PCR, and its TCRdb copy is limited to in-frame clones, with some not included. Altogether around 92,000 clones are present, about 93% being singletons, with the ten largest covering roughly 4.5%. The CDR3 is 17 residues long. The sample originates from a study of T cell changes during pregnancy in multiple sclerosis. The source was peripheral blood, collected in the first trimester of pregnancy. The V call is TRBV21-1, the J call TRBJ1-5; TRBD1, the table's D call, lacks a check against the DNA. TRBV21-1 is recorded as a pseudogene. This receptor was taken from a female donor with multiple sclerosis, enrolled in a pregnancy study. In DNA, the CDR3 is TGTGCCAGCAGCAAAGTTCGGGGACAGGGCCCCAATCAGCCCCAGCATTTT. This codes for CASSKVRGQGPNQPQHF.